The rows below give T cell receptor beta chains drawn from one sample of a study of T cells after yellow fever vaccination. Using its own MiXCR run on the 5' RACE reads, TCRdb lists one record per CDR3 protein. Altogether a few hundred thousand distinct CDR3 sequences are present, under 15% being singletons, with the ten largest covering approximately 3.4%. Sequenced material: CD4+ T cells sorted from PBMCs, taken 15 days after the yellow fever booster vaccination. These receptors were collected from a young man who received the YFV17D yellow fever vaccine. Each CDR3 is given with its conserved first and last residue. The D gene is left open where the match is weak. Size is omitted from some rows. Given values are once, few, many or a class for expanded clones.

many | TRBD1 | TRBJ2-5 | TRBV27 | CASSVTGQTQYF | TGTGCCAGCAGTGTGACAGGGCAGACCCAGTACTTC
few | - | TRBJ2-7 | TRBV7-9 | CASSPKGPHEQYF | TGTGCCAGCAGCCCAAAGGGGCCCCACGAGCAGTACTTC
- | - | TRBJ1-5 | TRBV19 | CASKLAAGNYQPQHF | TGTGCCAGTAAATTGGCGGCAGGGAATTACCAGCCCCAGCATTTT
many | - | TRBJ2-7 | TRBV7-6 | CASSLVEQGKNEQYF | TGTGCCAGCAGCTTAGTTGAACAGGGAAAAAACGAGCAGTACTTC
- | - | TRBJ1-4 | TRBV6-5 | CASSPTGTLNEKLFF | TGTGCCAGCAGCCCTACCGGGACCCTTAATGAAAAACTGTTTTTT
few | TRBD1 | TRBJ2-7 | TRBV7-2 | CASSYETGSYEQYF | TGTGCCAGCAGCTATGAGACAGGGTCCTACGAGCAGTACTTC
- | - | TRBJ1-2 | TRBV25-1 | CASSVRSHGGGYTF | TGTGCCAGCAGTGTTCGCAGCCACGGTGGTGGCTACACCTTC
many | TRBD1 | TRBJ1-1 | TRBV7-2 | CASSNRQGDTEAFF | TGTGCCAGCAGCAATCGACAGGGGGACACTGAAGCTTTCTTT
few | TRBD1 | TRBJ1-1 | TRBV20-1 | CSARTGLSNTEAFF | TGCAGTGCGCGGACAGGACTATCGAACACTGAAGCTTTCTTT
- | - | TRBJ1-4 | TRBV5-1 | CASSITNEKLFF | TGCGCCAGCAGCATTACTAATGAAAAACTGTTTTTT
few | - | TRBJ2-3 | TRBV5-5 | CASRLTGQSTDTQYF | TGTGCCAGCAGGTTAACGGGACAAAGCACAGATACGCAGTATTTT
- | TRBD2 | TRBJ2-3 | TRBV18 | CASSPGTSKGTDTQYF | TGTGCCAGCTCACCCGGGACTAGCAAGGGGACAGATACGCAGTATTTT
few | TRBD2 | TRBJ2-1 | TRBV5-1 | CASSPPSGGIYNEQFF | TGCGCCAGCAGCCCCCCCAGCGGGGGGATCTACAATGAGCAGTTCTTC
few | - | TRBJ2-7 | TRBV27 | CASSLRISYEQYF | TGTGCCAGCAGTTTGCGGATATCCTACGAGCAGTACTTC
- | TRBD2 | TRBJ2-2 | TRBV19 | CASGLAGLNTGELFF | TGTGCCAGTGGCCTAGCGGGTCTGAACACCGGGGAGCTGTTTTTT
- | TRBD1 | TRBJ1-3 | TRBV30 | CAWSRTGLSGNTIYF | TGTGCCTGGAGTAGGACAGGGCTCTCTGGAAACACCATATATTTT
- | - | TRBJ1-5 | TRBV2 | CASSEGIRSGPQHF | TGTGCCAGCAGTGAGGGGATCCGTAGTGGGCCCCAGCATTTT
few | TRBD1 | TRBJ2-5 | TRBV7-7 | CASSLGTAYQETQYF | TGTGCCAGCAGCCTTGGGACAGCGTACCAAGAGACCCAGTACTTC
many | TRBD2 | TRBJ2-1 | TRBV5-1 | CASSPSGGAYNEQFF | TGCGCCAGCAGCCCTAGCGGGGGGGCCTACAATGAGCAGTTCTTC
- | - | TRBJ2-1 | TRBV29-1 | CSVEYRVSGEQFF | TGCAGCGTCGAATATAGGGTCAGCGGTGAGCAGTTCTTC
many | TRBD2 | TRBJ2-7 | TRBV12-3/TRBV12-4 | CASSFSLAGSYEQYF | TGTGCCAGCAGTTTTAGTCTAGCGGGGAGCTACGAGCAGTACTTC
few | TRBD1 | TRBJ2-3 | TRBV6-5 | CASSYRQGNTDTQYF | TGTGCCAGCAGTTACCGACAGGGGAACACAGATACGCAGTATTTT
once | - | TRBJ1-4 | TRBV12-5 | CASAPGPREKLFF | TGTGCTAGTGCCCCGGGGCCTCGAGAAAAACTGTTTTTT
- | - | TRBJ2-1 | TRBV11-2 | CASSSRGLVGLNWQFF | TGTGCCAGCAGCAGTAGAGGATTAGTGGGATTGAATTGGCAGTTCTTC
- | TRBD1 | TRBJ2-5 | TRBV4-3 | CASSRTDRGGTQYF | TGCGCCAGCAGCCGAACGGACAGGGGAGGGACCCAGTACTTC
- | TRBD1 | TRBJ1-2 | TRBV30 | CAWNRGYGYTF | TGTGCCTGGAACAGGGGCTATGGCTACACCTTC
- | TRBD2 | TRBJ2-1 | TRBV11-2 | CASSSGTSGRNEQFF | TGTGCCAGCAGCTCCGGGACTAGCGGCCGCAATGAGCAGTTCTTC
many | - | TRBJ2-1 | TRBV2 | CASIDRRTYNEQFF | TGTGCCAGCATCGATCGTCGAACCTACAATGAGCAGTTCTTC
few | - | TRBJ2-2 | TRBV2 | CASLRSARTGELFF | TGTGCCAGTCTGAGGAGCGCGAGAACCGGGGAGCTGTTTTTT
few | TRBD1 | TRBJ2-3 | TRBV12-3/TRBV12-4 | CASSHQGQITDTQYF | TGTGCCAGCAGCCACCAGGGACAGATTACAGATACGCAGTATTTT
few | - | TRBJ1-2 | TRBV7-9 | CASSLGESGYGYTF | TGTGCCAGCAGCTTAGGAGAGTCAGGCTATGGCTACACCTTC
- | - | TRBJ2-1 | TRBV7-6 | CASSLVPTYGGNEQFF | TGTGCCAGCAGCTTAGTCCCCACCTATGGGGGCAATGAGCAGTTCTTC
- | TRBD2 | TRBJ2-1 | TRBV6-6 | CASGMLAGGPNEQFF | TGTGCCAGCGGTATGCTAGCGGGGGGCCCAAATGAGCAGTTCTTC
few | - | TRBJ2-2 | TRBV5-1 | CASRGMANTGELFF | TGCGCCAGCAGGGGAATGGCGAACACCGGGGAGCTGTTTTTT
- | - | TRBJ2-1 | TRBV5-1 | CASRPQGGAYNEQFF | TGCGCCAGCAGACCCCAAGGGGGGGCCTACAATGAGCAGTTCTTC
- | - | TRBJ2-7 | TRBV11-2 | CASSDPWAMDF | TGTGCCAGCAGCGATCCATGGGCCATGGACTTC
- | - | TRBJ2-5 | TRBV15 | CATSANQGETQYF | TGTGCCACTTCAGCGAACCAAGGAGAGACCCAGTACTTC
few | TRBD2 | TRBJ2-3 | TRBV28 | CASSFGGVPDTQYF | TGTGCCAGCAGTTTCGGGGGGGTGCCAGATACGCAGTATTTT
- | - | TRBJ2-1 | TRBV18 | CASSPENEQFF | TGTGCCAGCTCACCCGAGAATGAGCAGTTCTTC
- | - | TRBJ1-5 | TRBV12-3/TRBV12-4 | CASSWNRQERSRHF | TGTGCCAGCAGTTGGAACCGACAGGAGAGGAGTCGGCATTTT